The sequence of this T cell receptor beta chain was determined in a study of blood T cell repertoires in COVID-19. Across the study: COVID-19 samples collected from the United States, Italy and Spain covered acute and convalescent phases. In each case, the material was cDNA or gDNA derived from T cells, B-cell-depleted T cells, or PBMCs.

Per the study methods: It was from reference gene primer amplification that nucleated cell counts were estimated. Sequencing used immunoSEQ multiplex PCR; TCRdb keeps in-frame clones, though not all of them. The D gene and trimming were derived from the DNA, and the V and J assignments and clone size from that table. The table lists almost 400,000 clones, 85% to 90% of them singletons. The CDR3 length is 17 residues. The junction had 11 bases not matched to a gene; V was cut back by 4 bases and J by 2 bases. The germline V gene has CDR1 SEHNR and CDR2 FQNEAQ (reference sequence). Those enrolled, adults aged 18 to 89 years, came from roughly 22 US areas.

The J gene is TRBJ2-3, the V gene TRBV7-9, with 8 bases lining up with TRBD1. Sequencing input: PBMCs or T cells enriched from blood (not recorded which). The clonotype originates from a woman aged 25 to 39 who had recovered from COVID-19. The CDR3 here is CASSSETDRGVTDTQYF. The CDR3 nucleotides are TGTGCCAGCAGCTCGGAAACAGACAGGGGAGTCACAGATACGCAGTATTTT.